The rows below give T cell receptor beta chains drawn from one sample of a study of blood T cells in healthy people across ages. TCRdb ran MiXCR on the 5' RACE reads and lists one entry per CDR3 protein. The data contain approximately 810,000 distinct CDR3 sequences, 25% to 35% of them singletons. Input material: blood. These receptors were obtained from a woman of 80 years or more in good health. Each CDR3 is given with its conserved first and last residue.

J: TRBJ2-3
V: TRBV3-1
CDR3: CASSQDLCRGLTDTQYF

J: TRBJ2-1
V: TRBV7-2
CDR3: CASSSMRTSYNEQFF

J: TRBJ1-2
V: TRBV7-2
CDR3: CASSPVMGQGSGGYTF

J: TRBJ2-1
V: TRBV19
CDR3: CASSIGFRSNEQFF

J: TRBJ2-1
V: TRBV20-1
CDR3: CSARAGGASNERFF

J: TRBJ2-3
V: TRBV14
CDR3: CASSQGLGWTDTQYF

J: TRBJ2-5
V: TRBV11-3
CDR3: CASSVRVVGETRYF

J: TRBJ2-1
V: TRBV6-2/TRBV6-3
CDR3: CASRFSGGASNEQFF

J: TRBJ2-1
V: TRBV20-1
CDR3: CSARGTEQFF

J: TRBJ1-2
V: TRBV20-1
CDR3: CSALGGRDRNYGYTF

J: TRBJ1-1
V: TRBV20-1
CDR3: CSAPTENTEAFF

J: TRBJ1-2
V: TRBV3-1
CDR3: CASSRATGGTGYTF

J: TRBJ2-5
V: TRBV5-1
CDR3: CASTMGAGATKETQYF

J: TRBJ2-3
V: TRBV12-3/TRBV12-4
CDR3: CASTYGGGTDTQYF

J: TRBJ1-2
V: TRBV7-2
CDR3: CASSPQWFNYGYTF

J: TRBJ2-2
V: TRBV12-3/TRBV12-4
CDR3: CASSSRDLNTGELFF

J: TRBJ2-3
V: TRBV7-2
CDR3: CASRRGLAGAGVTDTQYF

J: TRBJ1-2
V: TRBV3-1
CDR3: CASSQQGHGYTF

J: TRBJ2-5
V: TRBV7-9
CDR3: CASSLAGSFQETQYF

J: TRBJ2-1
V: TRBV7-9
CDR3: CASSLTRDEQFF

J: TRBJ2-1
V: TRBV28
CDR3: CASRRIPGTGGSNEQFF

J: TRBJ1-5
V: TRBV5-1
CDR3: CASSLAGPYSNQPQHF

J: TRBJ1-2
V: TRBV10-3
CDR3: CAIRDKRQGSGYTF

J: TRBJ2-1
V: TRBV29-1
CDR3: CSVEWRGPYNEQFF

J: TRBJ1-6
V: TRBV10-3
CDR3: CAISSTGLNSPLHF

J: TRBJ2-1
V: TRBV7-8
CDR3: CASSLGRGVGNEQFF

J: TRBJ1-4
V: TRBV3-1
CDR3: CASSRHPGNQNEKLFF

J: TRBJ2-3
V: TRBV11-2
CDR3: CASSSKRASTDTQYF

J: TRBJ1-2
V: TRBV20-1
CDR3: CSARAPFKPLGYTF

J: TRBJ2-3
V: TRBV18
CDR3: CASSTRDSDTDTQYF

J: TRBJ1-3
V: TRBV5-1
CDR3: CASSLGQISGNTIYF

J: TRBJ1-3
V: TRBV20-1
CDR3: CSARAGSSGNTIYF

J: TRBJ1-5
V: TRBV6-2/TRBV6-3
CDR3: CASSQGNRNQPQHF

J: TRBJ2-7
V: TRBV28
CDR3: CASSLSSGTGANEQYF

J: TRBJ1-6
V: TRBV25-1
CDR3: CASTLGFAPLHF

J: TRBJ2-1
V: TRBV11-3
CDR3: CASSLRQGLNNEQFF

J: TRBJ1-2
V: TRBV10-3
CDR3: CAISPRDGYGYTF

J: TRBJ2-1
V: TRBV6-6
CDR3: CASSGEAGRYNEQFF

J: TRBJ2-5
V: TRBV10-3
CDR3: CAIRENREETQYF

J: TRBJ1-2
V: TRBV7-2
CDR3: CASSPGGVPQVTF

J: TRBJ1-4
V: TRBV20-1
CDR3: CSARENSHNEKLFF

J: TRBJ2-5
V: TRBV28
CDR3: CASSFFNGGTSETQYF

J: TRBJ1-1
V: TRBV20-1
CDR3: CSARQAGNTEAFF

J: TRBJ2-5
V: TRBV20-1
CDR3: CSAIGTGKETQYF

J: TRBJ1-5
V: TRBV6-1
CDR3: CASSGRTGGSQPQHF

J: TRBJ1-5
V: TRBV20-1
CDR3: CSASRDNGNQPQHF

J: TRBJ2-1
V: TRBV7-2
CDR3: CASSLSNGAGLVEQFF

J: TRBJ2-7
V: TRBV12-3/TRBV12-4
CDR3: CASSPTPGYEQYF

J: TRBJ1-5
V: TRBV20-1
CDR3: CSAGTESNQPQHF

J: TRBJ2-5
V: TRBV18
CDR3: CASSPVRETQYF

J: TRBJ2-2
V: TRBV7-9
CDR3: CASNLWGHTGELFF

J: TRBJ2-5
V: TRBV20-1
CDR3: CSARRVTGVPQETQYF

J: TRBJ1-6
V: TRBV12-3/TRBV12-4
CDR3: CAIRDSNSPLHF